The subject of this entry is one TCR beta chain. Its antigen remains unidentified. Via MiXCR, TCRdb re-called the reads, giving one row per CDR3 protein. The repertoire holds 400,000 to 600,000 distinct CDR3 sequences, with under 45% as singletons. These data are taken from a study of T cell repertoires in cytomegalovirus infection. J was trimmed by 7 bases and V by 4 bases; bases with no gene match: 7. The CDR3 has 14 residues. The germline gives CDR1 SGHNT, CDR2 YYREEE (reference sequence). The receptor comes from a human donor in good health (CMV status not recorded). Some clones in this sample may be carry-over from other donors' samples. This sample comprised cultured PBMCs, obtained from culture after CMV antigen stimulation. This chain connects TRBV5-4 to TRBJ2-1; TRBD2 agrees at 8 bases. CDR3 DNA: TGTGCCAGCAGCACCCTAGCGGGTCGGAATGAGCAGTTCTTC. Its protein product is CASSTLAGRNEQFF.